This TCR beta chain was recovered during a study of OX40 agonist ivuxolimab in advanced cancers. Study-wide results and limits: Expanded peripheral T cell antigen specificity was not determined.

This table comes from immunoSEQ multiplex PCR, and its TCRdb copy is limited to in-frame clones, with some not included. The data contain 65,000 to 80,000 clones, 86% of them singletons. Germline CDR1 is SNHLY and CDR2 is FYNNEI. This CDR3 spans 14 amino acids. The ends were cut back, 6 bases at V and 0 bases at J, with 9 bases in the middle. Concerning this clone: Its cognate antigen is unknown.

This sequence originates from an adult with an advanced solid tumor such as melanoma, head and neck, liver or kidney cancer. The chain carries TRBV2 and TRBJ2-4; TRBD2 is a possible D gene (6 bases). The sequencing used CD4+ or CD8+ T cells sorted from blood, collected in a trial of the OX40 agonist ivuxolimab. The CDR3 spells CASREGEAKNIQYF. CDR3 nucleotide sequence: TGTGCCAGCAGGGAGGGTGAAGCCAAAAACATTCAGTACTTC.